Each of the 12 T cell receptor beta chains below was sequenced from the same sample in a study of shared clonotypes between healthy human individuals. The method was immunoSEQ multiplex PCR; TCRdb's version includes in-frame clones alone and lacks a portion of them. The repertoire holds nearly 500,000 clones, with around 80% as singletons. The sequenced sample was PBMCs. The receptors derive from a woman between 35 and 50 years old in good health. Some clones in this sample may be carry-over from other donors' samples.

This clone has only one observation. The chain is built from TRBV5-4 and TRBJ2-7; D remains ambiguous. V lost 1 base and J lost 6, with 11 bases in between. The CDR3 covers 13 residues. CDR1 is SGHNT and CDR2 is YYREEE in the germline V gene (reference sequence). In DNA, the CDR3 is TGTGCCAGCAGCTTGAAGTCGAGTTCCGAGCAGTACTTC. Protein sequence: CASSLKSSSEQYF. Full variable domain (missing parts from reference TRBV5-4 and TRBJ2-7): ETGVTQSPTHLIKTRGQQVTLRCSSQSGHNTVSWYQQALGQGPQFIFQYYREEENGRGNFPPRFSGLQFPNYSSELNVNALELDDSALYLCASSLKSSSEQYFGPGTRLTVT.

The V call is TRBV7-3, the J call TRBJ2-2; TRBD2 matches 10 bases. Looked up from germline, CDR1 is SGHTA and CDR2 is FQGTGA. V shed 5 bases, J shed 7 bases, and the junction held 10 bases outside the gene matches. CDR3 length: 16 residues. Here the CDR3 reads CASSTKASGRIGELFF. The CDR3 DNA follows: TGTGCCAGCAGCACAAAGGCTAGCGGGAGAATCGGGGAGCTGTTTTTT.

CDR3 bases: TGCGCCAGCAGCTTCTTAGGGTCCCAAAATGAGCAGTTCTTC. It is translated as CASSFLGSQNEQFF. The chain recombines TRBV5-1 with TRBJ2-1; D remains ambiguous. Germline assignment: CDR1 SGHRS and CDR2 YFSETQ. V lost 2 bases, J lost 7 bases, and 13 bases lay in between. The CDR3 spans 14 residues.

The chain is built from TRBV27 and TRBJ2-3; D ambiguous. Germline CDR1 reads MNHEY; CDR2 reads SMNVEV (reference sequence). The CDR3 has 14 amino acids. Trimming cost V 8 bases and J 0 bases, with 12 bases left between them. The CDR3, as DNA: TGTGCCAGCCGAGACATTTCGAGCACAGATACGCAGTATTTT. Protein product: CASRDISSTDTQYF.

The chain is built from TRBV6-5 and TRBJ2-4; TRBD2 is a possible D gene (6 bases). Germline CDR1 is MNHEY and CDR2 is SVGAGI. The V end was cut by 0 bases, the J end by 3 bases, with 9 bases between. The CDR3 spans 15 residues. The CDR3 loop reads CASSYSTGGKNIQYF. In nucleotides, the CDR3 is TGTGCCAGCAGTTACTCCACCGGGGGCAAAAACATTCAGTACTTC.

The chain couples TRBV15 to TRBJ2-7; no clear D gene. In germline, CDR1 is LNHNV, CDR2 YYDKDF (reference sequence). V shed 1 base and J shed 1 base, with 11 bases lying between them. There are 15 residues in the CDR3. The CDR3 is CATSRGRGDSYEQYF. The CDR3 DNA follows: TGTGCCACCAGCAGAGGAAGAGGAGATTCCTACGAGCAGTACTTC.

This rearrangement joins TRBV30 to TRBJ1-3; D remains ambiguous. CDR1 is GTSNPN and CDR2 is SVGIG in the germline V gene (reference sequence). There are 15 residues in the CDR3. The V end lost 1 base, the J end lost 0 bases, and 10 bases lay between the germline ends. DNA of the CDR3: TGTGCCTGGAGTGGCGGGATGAGCTCTGGAAACACCATATATTTT. It yields the protein CAWSGGMSSGNTIYF.

Comments on this clone: The likely explanation is a read error, given a far larger clone one base away. Other nucleotide sequences in the sample specify the same CDR3. The V call is TRBV11-1, the J call TRBJ2-7; maybe TRBD2 (5 bases). This CDR3 region has 12 residues. Germline V lookup: CDR1 SGHAT, CDR2 FQDESV (reference sequence). V lost 3 bases, J lost 3 bases, and 6 bases lay in between. The CDR3 loop is CASSLGSYEQYF. CDR3 DNA: TGTGCCAGCAGCTTGGGGAGCTACGAGCAGTACTTC.

The chain combines TRBV11-2 with TRBJ1-1, with TRBD1 as a possible D gene (5 bases). V shed 1 base and J shed 4 bases, with 10 bases lying between them. CDR1 and CDR2 (germline): SGHAT, FQNNGV. The CDR3 runs to 14 residues. The CDR3 spells CASSLGREITEAFF. As DNA, the CDR3 is TGTGCCAGCAGCTTAGGCAGGGAAATCACTGAAGCTTTCTTT.

The V and J genes are TRBV9 and TRBJ1-2, with D perhaps TRBD1 (5 bases). The germline V gene has CDR1 SGDLS and CDR2 YYNGEE. V dropped 0 bases and J dropped 4 bases, with 19 bases sitting between them. The CDR3 runs 17 residues. The CDR3 loop is CASSVGGGPRVGYGYTF. In DNA, the CDR3 is TGTGCCAGCAGCGTAGGGGGCGGACCCCGAGTCGGCTATGGCTACACCTTC.

The chain recombines TRBV5-4 with TRBJ2-7; 8 bases are shared with TRBD2. The germline V gene has CDR1 SGHNT and CDR2 YYREEE (reference sequence). Trimming took 4 bases from V and 1 from J; bases not matched to a gene: 1. This CDR3 region has 13 residues. CDR3 DNA sequence: TGTGCCAGCAGCCAGCGGGGGTCCTACGAGCAGTACTTC. It encodes CASSQRGSYEQYF. The whole variable domain, remainder taken from reference TRBV5-4 and TRBJ2-7, is ETGVTQSPTHLIKTRGQQVTLRCSSQSGHNTVSWYQQALGQGPQFIFQYYREEENGRGNFPPRFSGLQFPNYSSELNVNALELDDSALYLCASSQRGSYEQYFGPGTRLTVT.

Notes on this clone: The sample carries other DNA sequences with the same CDR3. This chain connects TRBV15 to TRBJ2-7; D tentatively reads TRBD1 or TRBD2 (5 bases each). Germline CDR1 LNHNV, CDR2 YYDKDF (reference sequence). This CDR3 contains 13 residues. Trimming took off 0 bases at V and 4 bases at J, with 7 bases between the two ends. The CDR3 DNA reads TGTGCCACCAGCAGAGATGGGGGATACGAGCAGTACTTC. Translated, it gives CATSRDGGYEQYF. Together with reference TRBV15 and TRBJ2-7, the CDR3 gives the full variable domain: DAMVIQNPRYQVTQFGKPVTLSCSQTLNHNVMYWYQQKSSQAPKLLFHYYDKDFNNEADTPDNFQSRRPNTSFCFLDIRSPGLGDTAMYLCATSRDGGYEQYFGPGTRLTVT.